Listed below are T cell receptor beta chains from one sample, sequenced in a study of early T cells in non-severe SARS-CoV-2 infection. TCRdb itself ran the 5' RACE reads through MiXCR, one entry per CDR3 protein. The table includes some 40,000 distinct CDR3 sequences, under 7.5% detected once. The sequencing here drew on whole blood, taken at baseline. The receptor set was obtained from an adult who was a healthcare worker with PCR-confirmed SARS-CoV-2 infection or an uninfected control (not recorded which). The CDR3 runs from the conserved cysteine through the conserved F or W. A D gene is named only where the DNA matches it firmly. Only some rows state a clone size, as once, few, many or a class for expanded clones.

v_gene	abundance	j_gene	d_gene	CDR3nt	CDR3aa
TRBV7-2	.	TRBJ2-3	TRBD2	TGTGCCAGCAGCAAGAGCGGGGGAACCACAGATACGCAGTTTTTT	CASSKSGGTTDTQFF
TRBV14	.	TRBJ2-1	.	TGTGCCAGCAGCCAAGGGTCTCAACCGTGGGTCAATGAGCAGTTCTTC	CASSQGSQPWVNEQFF
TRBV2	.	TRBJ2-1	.	TGTGCCAGCAGTGGGGACAAAGGGGACAATGAGCAGTTCTTC	CASSGDKGDNEQFF
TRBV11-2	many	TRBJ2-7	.	TGTGCCAGCAGCTTCTCCGGCAGGGACCACGAGCAGTACTTC	CASSFSGRDHEQYF
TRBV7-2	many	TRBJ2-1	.	TGTGCCAGCAGCTTGCAGACTACAGCCTACAATGAGCAGTTCTTC	CASSLQTTAYNEQFF
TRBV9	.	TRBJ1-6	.	TGTGCCAGCAGCCCCACAGGGTACAATTCACCCCTCCACTTT	CASSPTGYNSPLHF
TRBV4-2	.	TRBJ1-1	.	TGTGCCAGCAGCTTATTGAAGGGAGGGAGCACTGAAGCTTTCTTT	CASSLLKGGSTEAFF
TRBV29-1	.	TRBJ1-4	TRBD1	TGCAGCGTCTCCGGGACAGGAGCGGAAAAACTGTTTTTT	CSVSGTGAEKLFF
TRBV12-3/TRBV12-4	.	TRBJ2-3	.	TGTGCCAGCAGTTTTTCCAGGAGCACAGATACGCAGTATTTT	CASSFSRSTDTQYF
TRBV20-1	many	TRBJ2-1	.	TGCAGTGCTAGAGACAGCGGGCGTTACAATGAGCAGTTCTTC	CSARDSGRYNEQFF
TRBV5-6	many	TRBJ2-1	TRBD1	TGTGCCAGCAGCTTCTATGTGGGGTCTACCGGGACAGATTACAATGAGCAGTTCTTC	CASSFYVGSTGTDYNEQFF
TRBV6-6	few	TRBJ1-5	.	TGTGCCAGCAGTTTCGGGGAGGCCCAGCCCCAGCATTTT	CASSFGEAQPQHF
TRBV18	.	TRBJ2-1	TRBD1	TGTGCCAGCTCACGCTCGACAGGGGAAAAGAATGAGCAGTTCTTC	CASSRSTGEKNEQFF
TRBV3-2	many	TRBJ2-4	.	TGTGCCAGCAGCCAAGGGCCCCCCCCGCAGGACATTCAGTACTTC	CASSQGPPPQDIQYF
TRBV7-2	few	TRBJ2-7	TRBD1	TGTGCCAGCAGCTTCACAGGGGGCGAGCAGTACTTC	CASSFTGGEQYF
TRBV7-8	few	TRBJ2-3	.	TGTGCCAGCAGCTTTCACCCGAGTCCGCAGTATTTT	CASSFHPSPQYF
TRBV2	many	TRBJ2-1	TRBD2	TGTGCCAGCATGGGGTTAGCGGGGGCCTCTTCCTACAATGAGCAGTTCTTC	CASMGLAGASSYNEQFF
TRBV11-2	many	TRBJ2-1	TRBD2	TGTGCCAGCAGCTTAGTTCCCGGAACTAGCGGGAGGGCCCGAGGTGAGCAGTTCTTC	CASSLVPGTSGRARGEQFF